This T cell receptor (beta chain) was sequenced in a study of tissue T cells after allogeneic stem cell transplantation. Points from the study as a whole: Anatomically similar tissues had similar TCR repertoires within each patient. The study did not identify alloreactive or antigen-specific tissue TCRs, and some clones might be persisting host cells.

Time point of the sample: mouse harvest day 7 after allogeneic transplant. Tail vein injection delivered 10^7 T-cell-depleted bone marrow cells and 10^6 splenic CD5+ T cells. To note about this clone: What it binds is not known. Germline and genes here are mouse. The read stops 1 residue short of the end of the CDR3; the missing end is completed from the germline J gene.

CDR3 length: 13 amino acids. CDR1 and CDR2 (germline): KGHPV, FQNQEV (reference sequence). Trimming took off 4 bases at V and 2 bases at J, with 7 bases between the two ends. Some clones are missing from TCRdb's copy, which holds only in-frame ones; the method was immunoSEQ multiplex PCR. The data show thousands of clones, with 40% to 55% seen just once and approximately 7% held by the top ten. This chain connects TRBV26 to TRBJ2-5, with D possibly matching TRBD1 (5 bases). Sample: gut tissue. The receptor's source is a female BALB/c mouse given C57BL/6 T cells with graft-versus-host disease after an allogeneic hematopoietic cell transplant. CDR3 DNA (partial): TGTGCCAGCAGTCAAGGGGTCCAAGACACCCAGTAC. Translating it yields CASSQGVQDTQY. The full CDR3 reads CASSQGVQDTQYF.